A single sample is the source of the 30 T cell receptor beta chains below, sequenced in a study of cytomegalovirus exposure and HLA in healthy donors. 13 Jbeta primers and 60 Vbeta primers were used for the PCR. Data came from immunoSEQ multiplex PCR; TCRdb stores just in-frame clones and leaves some out. The table records 150,000 to 200,000 clones, under 85% of them present only once. Material for sequencing was PBMCs. All receptors come from a male donor in good health and CMV-seronegative.

The CDR3 DNA reads as TGTGCCTGGGGGACAGGGGGCTCTAGGGGGCCCCAGCATTTT. It encodes CAWGTGGSRGPQHF. The J gene is TRBJ1-5, the V gene TRBV30; TRBD1 aligns across 12 bases. Germline lookup yields CDR1 GTSNPN and CDR2 SVGIG (reference sequence). V was clipped by 5 bases and J by 9 bases; unmatched bases: 8. The CDR3 is made up of 14 amino acids.

The chain recombines TRBV5-1 with TRBJ2-7; the match to TRBD1 covers 9 bases. From germline, CDR1 is SGHRS and CDR2 YFSETQ. Germline trimming cut 5 bases from V and 6 bases from J; bases unmatched to any gene: 6. This CDR3 is 13 amino acids long. In DNA, the CDR3 is TGCGCCAGCAGGCCGGGACAGGGCTCCGAGCAGTACTTC. The encoded protein is CASRPGQGSEQYF.

Only a few counts were recorded for this clone. The chain combines TRBV29-1 with TRBJ1-2; D may be TRBD1 (6 bases). V gave up 5 bases and J gave up 4 bases, with 14 bases separating them. The germline CDR1 and CDR2 sequences are SQVTM and ANQGSEA. The length of the CDR3 is 13 residues. CDR3 nucleotide sequence: TGCAGCGTTCAAAACCCACAGGGCTATGGCTACACCTTC. Protein product: CSVQNPQGYGYTF.

In its sample, this clone was seen once. The chain couples TRBV28 to TRBJ2-7; the match to TRBD2 covers 7 bases. This CDR3 is 15 amino acids long. Trimming took 5 bases from V and 3 from J; bases not matched to a gene: 10. CDR1 is MDHEN and CDR2 is SYDVKM in the germline V gene. DNA of the CDR3: TGTGCCAGCAGTCCCCGGGACTATAGACACTACGAGCAGTACTTC. This codes for CASSPRDYRHYEQYF.

This clone appeared once. The rearrangement uses TRBV19 and TRBJ1-4; 8 nucleotides agree with TRBD1. The CDR3 runs 15 residues. V was clipped by 5 bases and J by 6 bases; unmatched bases: 8. Germline loops: CDR1 LNHDA, CDR2 SQIVND (reference sequence). In nucleotides, the CDR3 is TGTGCCAGTAGTGGGGGACAGGAAGTATATGAAAAACTGTTTTTT. Its translation: CASSGGQEVYEKLFF.

At least ten counts were recorded for this clone. The V gene is TRBV6-5, the J gene TRBJ1-5, with 8 bases matching TRBD1. J was trimmed by 5 bases and V by 6 bases; bases with no gene match: 6. The CDR3 sequence is 14 residues long. Germline values: CDR1 MNHEY, CDR2 SVGAGI. The CDR3 DNA reads TGTGCCAGCAGGCTACAGGGGGAGGATCAGCCCCAGCATTTT. Amino acid sequence: CASRLQGEDQPQHF.

This sequence joins TRBV4-1 and TRBJ1-2; tentatively, D is TRBD1 (6 bases). Germline V CDR1 and CDR2: MGHRA, YSYEKL. The CDR3 spans 15 residues. V was pared by 0 bases and J by 7 bases, with 15 bases between. The CDR3 DNA reads as TGCGCCAGCAGCCAAGATCTAGCGGGGGCCCTTGGCTACACCTTC. Translated: CASSQDLAGALGYTF.

The rearrangement joins TRBV28 to TRBJ1-2; TRBD1 matches at 10 bases. Germline V gene lookup returns CDR1 MDHEN and CDR2 SYDVKM. This CDR3 region has 14 residues. V lost 4 bases to trimming and J lost 7 bases; unmatched junction nucleotides: 6. CDR3 nucleotide sequence: TGTGCCAGCAGTTATCCGGGACAGGGGTTTGGCTACACCTTC. Amino acid sequence: CASSYPGQGFGYTF.

In this sample, this clone turned up a few times. The V and J genes are TRBV6-1 and TRBJ2-1; 10 bases align to TRBD2. CDR1 is MNHNS and CDR2 is SASEGT in the germline V gene. J was trimmed by 4 bases and V by 5 bases; bases with no gene match: 5. This CDR3 contains 15 residues. The chain's CDR3 is CASSITSGVYNEQFF. The CDR3 DNA is TGTGCCAGCAGTATTACTAGCGGGGTTTACAATGAGCAGTTCTTC.

This CDR3 is CATAREGNSNQPQHF. The CDR3 nucleotides are TGTGCCACCGCCCGGGAAGGAAATAGCAATCAGCCCCAGCATTTT. This sequence joins TRBV6-5 and TRBJ1-5, with D hard to call. V gave up 10 bases and J gave up 0 bases, with 16 bases separating them. This CDR3 has 15 amino acids. CDR1 MNHEY and CDR2 SVGAGI come from the germline V gene.

The chain links TRBV13 to TRBJ2-3, with D perhaps TRBD2 (8 bases). Looked up from germline, CDR1 is PRHDT and CDR2 is FYEKMQ (reference sequence). The V and J ends lost 4 bases and 0 bases respectively, with 20 bases between them. The CDR3 totals 18 residues. The CDR3 spells CASSSQGGSGSSTDTQYF. The CDR3 bases are TGTGCCAGCAGCTCCCAGGGGGGGAGCGGGAGCAGCACAGATACGCAGTATTTT.

This chain connects TRBV6-5 to TRBJ1-1; 7 bases map to TRBD1. The germline CDR1 and CDR2 sequences are MNHEY and SVGAGI. The junction had 9 bases not matched to a gene; V was cut back by 4 bases and J by 4 bases. The CDR3 contains 15 residues. The CDR3 spells CASSFYRGLTTEAFF. The CDR3 DNA follows: TGTGCCAGCAGTTTTTACAGGGGTTTGACCACTGAAGCTTTCTTT.

This rearrangement joins TRBV6-1 to TRBJ2-7, with 10 bases fitting TRBD2. The CDR3 has 15 amino acids. V was pared by 3 bases and J by 3 bases, with 5 bases of the junction left unmatched. The germline V gene has CDR1 MNHNS and CDR2 SASEGT. CDR3 loop: CASSDDLAGVYEQYF. The CDR3 DNA follows: TGTGCCAGCAGTGATGACCTAGCGGGAGTCTACGAGCAGTACTTC.

This chain uses TRBV6-5 with TRBJ1-5; TRBD1 might be the D (5 bases). The CDR3 runs 14 residues. CDR1 MNHEY and CDR2 SVGAGI come from the germline V gene. Trimming pared 6 bases from V and 3 bases from J, leaving 12 bases between. The CDR3 nucleotides are TGTGCCAGCAGACTTCGACAGAACAATCAGCCCCAGCATTTT. The encoded protein is CASRLRQNNQPQHF.

This sequence joins TRBV6-5 and TRBJ1-1, with D possibly being TRBD1 (5 bases). The V end was cut by 0 bases, the J end by 0 bases, with 8 bases between. CDR3 length equals 15 residues. Germline V CDR1 and CDR2: MNHEY, SVGAGI. For the CDR3, the DNA is TGTGCCAGCAGTTACTCGACAGCTATGAACACTGAAGCTTTCTTT. Protein sequence: CASSYSTAMNTEAFF.

This clone was counted a few times. The chain uses TRBV6-6 and TRBJ2-7, with 9 bases aligning to TRBD2. The ends lost 2 bases at V and 1 base at J; junction bases unmatched: 3. Per germline, CDR1 MNHNY and CDR2 SVGAGI (reference sequence). The CDR3 has 15 residues. The CDR3 DNA sequence: TGTGCCAGCAGTTACGGCCTAGCGGGATCCTACGAGCAGTACTTC. This sequence encodes CASSYGLAGSYEQYF.

This rearrangement joins TRBV7-2 to TRBJ1-6, with a weak D call TRBD1 (6 bases). Germline CDR1 reads SGHTA; CDR2 reads FQGNSA. With 3 bases removed from V and 8 bases from J, the gap between germline ends came to 11 bases. CDR3 length equals 14 residues. CDR3 DNA sequence: TGTGCCAGCAGCTTGGGGACAACATATTCACCCCTCCACTTT. This encodes CASSLGTTYSPLHF.

The chain is built from TRBV28 and TRBJ1-5; D uncertain. CDR3 size: 15 residues. Germline-derived CDR1 and CDR2 are MDHEN and SYDVKM. V lost 3 bases and J lost 6, with 15 bases in between. CDR3 loop: CASSLGWQSSQPQHF. As DNA, the CDR3 is TGTGCCAGCAGTTTGGGTTGGCAGTCTAGTCAGCCCCAGCATTTT.

The chain combines TRBV6-1 with TRBJ2-1; 8 bases fit TRBD2. Looked up from germline, CDR1 is MNHNS and CDR2 is SASEGT. CDR3 length: 18 residues. J gave up 2 bases and V 0 bases, and 9 bases lay outside the gene matches. The CDR3, as DNA: TGTGCCAGCAGTGAAGCGACGTTTGCGGGGGGTCCCTACAATGAGCAGTTCTTC. Translating gives CASSEATFAGGPYNEQFF.

This clone was observed a single time. CDR3 sequence: CASSLERDYGYTF. The CDR3 coding sequence is TGTGCCAGCAGCTTGGAACGGGACTATGGCTACACCTTC. The V and J genes are TRBV5-4 and TRBJ1-2; D unresolved. Germline values: CDR1 SGHNT, CDR2 YYREEE (reference sequence). The CDR3 has 13 amino acids. V shed 0 bases and J shed 3 bases, with 6 bases lying between them.

This clone was detected once. This sequence joins TRBV9 and TRBJ1-4, with TRBD1 identical over 8 bases. Germline CDR1 is SGDLS and CDR2 is YYNGEE. The junction had 9 bases not matched to a gene; V was cut back by 3 bases and J by 8 bases. The CDR3 sequence is 15 residues long. In DNA form, the CDR3 reads TGTGCCAGCAGCGGGGAGACAGGGGCGGGAGAAAAACTGTTTTTT. This sequence encodes CASSGETGAGEKLFF.

The chain has TRBV2 and TRBJ2-3; tentative D call: TRBD1 (5 bases). CDR3 size: 15 residues. V was pared by 6 bases and J by 6 bases, with 19 bases between. Germline V gene lookup returns CDR1 SNHLY and CDR2 FYNNEI. The CDR3 nucleotides are TGTGCCAGCAGAACTCAGGGATTCCTTGGGGATACGCAGTATTTT. It codes for CASRTQGFLGDTQYF.

The rearrangement joins TRBV10-3 to TRBJ1-2; 7 bases align to TRBD1. CDR1 ENHRY and CDR2 SYGVKD come from the germline V gene. The CDR3 extends over 17 amino acids. The V and J ends lost 8 bases and 0 bases, in that order; junction bases with no gene match: 15. The CDR3 bases are TGTGCCATCCCTCTGTTATCACAGGGGACATCTAACTATGGCTACACCTTC. This codes for CAIPLLSQGTSNYGYTF.

The chain couples TRBV28 to TRBJ1-2; D is unresolved. V was cut by 6 bases and J by 8 bases, with 13 bases left in between. The V gene's germline CDR1 is MDHEN and CDR2 SYDVKM. There are 12 residues in the CDR3. The CDR3 bases are TGTGCCAGCAGCGCCTGGGCTGGGGGCTACACCTTC. The encoded protein is CASSAWAGGYTF.

This chain links TRBV9 with TRBJ2-3, with D unresolved. Germline CDR1 reads SGDLS; CDR2 reads YYNGEE. V lost 2 bases, J lost 5 bases, and 9 bases lay in between. This CDR3 has 13 residues. Here the CDR3 DNA reads TGTGCCAGCAGCGTCTTATTCGGAGATACGCAGTATTTT. Translation: CASSVLFGDTQYF.

This sequence joins TRBV29-1 and TRBJ2-1; 8 nucleotides match TRBD1. The CDR3 loop spans 12 amino acids. Germline V gene sequence: CDR1 SQVTM, CDR2 ANQGSEA. V lost 6 bases and J lost 8; bases outside the gene matches: 6. The CDR3, as DNA: TGCAGCGTCGAGGACAGGGCGGATGAGCAGTTCTTC. Encoded protein: CSVEDRADEQFF.

V is TRBV6-5 and J is TRBJ1-2; 7 bases match TRBD1. V was pared by 0 bases and J by 3 bases, with 7 bases of the junction left unmatched. In germline, CDR1 is MNHEY, CDR2 SVGAGI. This CDR3 is 16 amino acids long. Here the CDR3 DNA reads TGTGCCAGCAGTTACTCGAAGGAGGGGGCCTACTATGGCTACACCTTC. Residues: CASSYSKEGAYYGYTF.

The genes are TRBV6-1 and TRBJ2-1; 7 bases fit TRBD1. CDR1 MNHNS and CDR2 SASEGT come from the germline V gene. The CDR3 has 14 amino acids. Trimming removed 2 bases from V and 4 bases from J; junction bases left unmatched: 2. The CDR3 DNA sequence: TGTGCCAGCAGTGAATTCAGGGGGTACAATGAGCAGTTCTTC. Its translation is CASSEFRGYNEQFF.

This clone was detected only a few times. The chain has TRBV18 and TRBJ1-2, with a possible D match to TRBD1 (5 bases). The CDR3 runs 13 residues. Germline-derived CDR1 and CDR2 are KGHSH and LQKENI. V gave up 3 bases and J gave up 8 bases, with 13 bases separating them. DNA for the CDR3: TGTGCCAGCTCACCCGGGACCGGGAGCGGCTACACCTTC. Amino acids: CASSPGTGSGYTF.

The chain carries TRBV7-3 and TRBJ2-3, with no clear D. The V end was cut by 0 bases, the J end by 5 bases, with 6 bases between. This CDR3 is built from 13 residues. The germline CDR1 and CDR2 sequences are SGHTA and FQGTGA. The DNA for the CDR3 is TGTGCCAGCAGCTTAACGGAGCAAGATACGCAGTATTTT. As protein: CASSLTEQDTQYF. The whole variable domain, remainder taken from reference TRBV7-3 and TRBJ2-3, is GAGVSQTPSNKVTEKGKYVELRCDPISGHTALYWYRQSLGQGPEFLIYFQGTGAADDSGLPNDRFFAVRPEGSVSTLKIQRTERGDSAVYLCASSLTEQDTQYFGPGTRLTVL.